The source of this T cell receptor (beta chain) is a study of vaccination and CD4 T cells after COVID-19. Study context: Vaccinees got either two BNT162b2 doses or two mRNA-1273 doses.

Scientists ran DNA taken from cultured CD4+ T cells through the Oncomine TCR Beta short-read assay for sequencing. Using its own MiXCR run on the PCR reads, TCRdb lists one record per CDR3 protein. The data hold 9,500 to 10,000 distinct CDR3 sequences, with 50% to 65% observed a single time. Sample treatment: roughly 10-day PBMC culture with coronavirus spike peptide pools or control peptides (ViraFEST assay). During the years 2011-2018, before the COVID-19 pandemic, the unexposed donor's CD4+ T cells were collected. The CDR3 covers 13 residues. CDR1 LGHNA and CDR2 YNFKEQ come from the germline V gene. V gave up 0 bases and J gave up 3 bases, with 6 bases separating them. Of note for this clonotype: The antigen is not known.

The TCR comes from a human donor in good health. V and J are TRBV4-2 and TRBJ2-7; D is unclear. The sequencing input was CD4+ T cells from blood, cultured in vitro. CDR3 DNA sequence: TGTGCCAGCAGCCAAGATGCAGGCTACGAGCAGTACTTC. It yields the protein CASSQDAGYEQYF.